This TCR beta chain originates from a study of blood T cells in healthy people across ages. For the second PCR, which ran for roughly 6 to 11 cycles, a sample-barcoded 5' primer and a J-beta primer mix were used. MiXCR was run by TCRdb on the 5' RACE reads, yielding one entry per CDR3 protein. The sample has more than 700,000 distinct CDR3 sequences, around half seen once. The source of this sequence is a man aged 80 or over in good health. Sequencing input: blood.

CDR3 sequence: CASSFSSGGPSNTQYF. The CDR3 DNA sequence: TGTGCCAGCAGTTTCAGTTCGGGAGGGCCTTCAAATACGCAGTATTTT. V is TRBV28 and J is TRBJ2-3, with 8 bases lining up with TRBD2. The V segment lost 3 bases and the J segment 7 bases; nucleotides outside the gene matches: 12. The CDR3 covers 16 residues. Per germline, CDR1 MDHEN and CDR2 SYDVKM.